The TCR beta chain described here comes from a study of a mutant IDH1 vaccine in newly diagnosed glioma. Across the study: Patients under treatment included about 60% males and roughly 40% females and had a mean age of 40.4 years. Most patients had radiochemotherapy with temozolomide before enrollment; others had one alone.

This clone was seen a single time. Its antigen remains unidentified. From germline, CDR1 is SGHTA and CDR2 FQGNSA. The ends were cut back, 0 bases at V and 3 bases at J, with 11 bases in the middle. CDR3 length: 15 residues. Stated time point: week 23, last vaccination. Vaccination comprised doses that each held 300 ug of mutant IDH1 20-mer peptide, plus topical imiquimod. The donors had new WHO grade 3 or 4 astrocytomas; these were IDH1-mutant and ATRX-lost. Study findings and constraints: The authors found pseudoprogression apparently unrelated to changes in top peripheral T cell clonotypes.

Libraries were prepared by immunoSEQ multiplex PCR; TCRdb keeps only in-frame clonotypes and omits some of them. The profile shows about 56,000 clones, approximately 87% of them singletons. The sequence derives from a man between 35 and 55 years old with glioma. The sequenced sample was PBMCs, obtained from a glioma patient whose treatment included an IDH1 peptide vaccine. This chain uses TRBV7-2 with TRBJ1-2; maybe TRBD1 (5 bases). This CDR3 is CASSLAPGLDYGYTF. CDR3 bases: TGTGCCAGCAGCTTAGCGCCAGGGCTCGACTATGGCTACACCTTC.